The subject of this entry is one TCR beta chain. Its antigen is undetermined. Naive CD8 cells lacked CD45RO, underwent positive selection for CCR7 and left out terminally differentiated effector memory CD45RA+ cells. CDR3 length equals 14 residues. From germline, CDR1 is SGHNT and CDR2 YYREEE (reference sequence). V was pared by 3 bases and J by 8 bases, with 6 bases of the junction left unmatched. For every subset, genomic DNA was evenly distributed across several immunoSEQ plates. Sequencing was performed with immunoSEQ multiplex PCR; in TCRdb, only in-frame clones are kept and a portion is missing. The profile covers about 2.2 million clones, with around 93% appearing a single time and about 1.8% taken by the ten largest. This entry comes from a study of shared clonotypes between healthy human individuals. At the level of the study: Serving as donors were a couple of women and three men, whose ages spanned 18 to 49.

Points from the study as a whole: Among the subsets, naive ones generally showed larger estimated richness than memory ones.

This rearrangement joins TRBV5-4 to TRBJ2-2; 8 nucleotides agree with TRBD2. Specimen: naive CD8+ T cells from PBMCs. This receptor was identified in a man younger than 35 in good health. Some clones in this sample may be carry-over from other donors' samples. This chain's CDR3 is CASSSSGLAGELFF. The CDR3 region has the DNA TGTGCCAGCAGCTCTTCCGGACTAGCAGGGGAGCTGTTTTTT.